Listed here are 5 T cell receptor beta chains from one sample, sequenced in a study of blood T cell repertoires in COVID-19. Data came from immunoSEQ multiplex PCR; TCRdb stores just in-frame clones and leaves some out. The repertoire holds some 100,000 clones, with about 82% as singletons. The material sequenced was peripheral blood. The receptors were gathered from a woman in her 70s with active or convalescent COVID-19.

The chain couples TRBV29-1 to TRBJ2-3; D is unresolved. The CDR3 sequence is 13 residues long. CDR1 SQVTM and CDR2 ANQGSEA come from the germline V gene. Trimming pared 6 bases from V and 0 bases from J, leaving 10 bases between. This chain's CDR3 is CSVTTYSTDTQYF. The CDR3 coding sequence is TGCAGCGTGACAACGTACAGCACAGATACGCAGTATTTT.

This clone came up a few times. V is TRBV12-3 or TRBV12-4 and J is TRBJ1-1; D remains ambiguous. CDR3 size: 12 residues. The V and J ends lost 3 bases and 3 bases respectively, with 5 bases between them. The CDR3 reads CASSFSDTEAFF. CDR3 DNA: TGTGCCAGCAGTTTCTCAGACACTGAAGCTTTCTTT.

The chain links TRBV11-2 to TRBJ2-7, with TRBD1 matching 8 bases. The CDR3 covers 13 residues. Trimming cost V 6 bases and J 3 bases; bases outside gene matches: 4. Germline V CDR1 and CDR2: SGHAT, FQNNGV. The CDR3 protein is CASRRTGYYEQYF. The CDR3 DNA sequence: TGTGCCAGCAGGCGGACAGGGTACTACGAGCAGTACTTC.

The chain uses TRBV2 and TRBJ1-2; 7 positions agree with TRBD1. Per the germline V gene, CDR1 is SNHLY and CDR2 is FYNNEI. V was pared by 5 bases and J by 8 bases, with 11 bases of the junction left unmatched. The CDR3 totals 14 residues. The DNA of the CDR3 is TGTGCCAGCAGTCTGCAGGGGGATCCAGGGGGCTACACCTTC. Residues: CASSLQGDPGGYTF.

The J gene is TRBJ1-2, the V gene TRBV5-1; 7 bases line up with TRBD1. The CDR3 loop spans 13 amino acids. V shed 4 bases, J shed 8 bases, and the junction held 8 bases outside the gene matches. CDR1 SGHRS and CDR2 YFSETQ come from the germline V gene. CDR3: CASSPEGAGGYTF. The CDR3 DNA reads TGCGCCAGCAGCCCGGAGGGGGCGGGGGGCTACACCTTC.